Each of the 4 T cell receptor beta chains below was sequenced from the same sample in a study of response to subunit inactivated influenza vaccine. TCRdb recomputed calls from the RT-PCR reads with MiXCR, one row per CDR3 protein. Of more than 550,000 distinct CDR3 sequences detected, 12% appear once; the ten largest clones hold 10%. Sequencing was performed on PBMCs from blood, taken on the day of vaccination. Every receptor here comes from a man aged 45 to 65 who received an inactivated influenza vaccine.

V is TRBV5-1 and J is TRBJ2-3, with D perhaps being TRBD1 or TRBD2 (5 bases each). The CDR3 extends over 15 amino acids. Germline loops: CDR1 SGHRS, CDR2 YFSETQ. The V and J ends lost 0 bases and 5 bases respectively, with 13 bases between them. CDR3 nucleotide sequence: TGCGCCAGCAGCTTGGCCAGGGTCGGGGTAGATACGCAGTATTTT. This translates into CASSLARVGVDTQYF.

The gene calls are TRBV6-1 and TRBJ1-2; D may be TRBD1 (6 bases). CDR1 and CDR2 (germline): MNHNS, SASEGT. CDR3 size: 14 residues. V gave up 4 bases and J gave up 6 bases, with 15 bases separating them. The CDR3 is CASSVRGSENGYTF. CDR3 sequence (DNA): TGTGCCAGCAGTGTCAGGGGAAGTGAGAATGGCTACACCTTC.

This clonotype has only one observation. The CDR3 reads CASSLSSGTGGAGRELFF. The CDR3 nucleotides read TGTGCCAGCAGCCTATCTTCCGGGACAGGGGGCGCGGGCCGGGAGCTGTTTTTT. The rearrangement joins TRBV6-2 or TRBV6-3 to TRBJ2-2, with 12 bases lining up with TRBD1. This CDR3 has 18 amino acids. Germline V CDR1 and CDR2: MNHEY, SVGEGT. V shed 6 bases, J shed 9 bases, and the junction held 17 bases outside the gene matches.

This clonotype was recorded many times. The CDR3 DNA sequence: TGCAGCGTTGAAAGGCAGAACACCGGGGAGCTGTTTTTT. Its protein is CSVERQNTGELFF. V and J are TRBV29-1 and TRBJ2-2; D is unresolved. Trimming took 2 bases from V and 1 from J, leaving 5 bases between them. CDR1 and CDR2 from the germline V gene are SQVTM and ANQGSEA. The CDR3 totals 13 residues.